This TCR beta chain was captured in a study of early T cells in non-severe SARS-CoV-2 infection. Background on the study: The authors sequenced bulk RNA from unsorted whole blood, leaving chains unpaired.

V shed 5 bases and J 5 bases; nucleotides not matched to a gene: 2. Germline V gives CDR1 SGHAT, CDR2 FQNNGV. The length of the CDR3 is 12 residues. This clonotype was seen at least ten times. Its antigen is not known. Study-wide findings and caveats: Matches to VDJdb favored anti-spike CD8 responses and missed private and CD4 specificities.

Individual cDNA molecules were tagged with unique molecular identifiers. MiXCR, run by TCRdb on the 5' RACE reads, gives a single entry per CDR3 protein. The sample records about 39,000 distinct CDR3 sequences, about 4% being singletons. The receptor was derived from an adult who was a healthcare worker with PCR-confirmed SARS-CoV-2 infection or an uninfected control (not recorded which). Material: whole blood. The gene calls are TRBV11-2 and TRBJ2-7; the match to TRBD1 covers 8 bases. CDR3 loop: CASSRTGNEQYF. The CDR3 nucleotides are TGTGCCAGCAGCCGGACAGGGAACGAGCAGTACTTC.